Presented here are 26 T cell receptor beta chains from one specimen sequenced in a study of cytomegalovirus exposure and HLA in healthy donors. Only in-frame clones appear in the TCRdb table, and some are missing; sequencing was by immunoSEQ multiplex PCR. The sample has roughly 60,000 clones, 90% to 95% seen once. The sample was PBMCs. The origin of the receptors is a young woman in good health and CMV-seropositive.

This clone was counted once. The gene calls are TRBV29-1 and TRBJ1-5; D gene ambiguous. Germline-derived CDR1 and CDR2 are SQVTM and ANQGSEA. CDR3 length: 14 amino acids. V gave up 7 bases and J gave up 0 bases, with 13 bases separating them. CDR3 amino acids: CSAIKRDSNQPQHF. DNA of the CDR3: TGCAGCGCCATCAAACGGGATAGCAATCAGCCCCAGCATTTT.

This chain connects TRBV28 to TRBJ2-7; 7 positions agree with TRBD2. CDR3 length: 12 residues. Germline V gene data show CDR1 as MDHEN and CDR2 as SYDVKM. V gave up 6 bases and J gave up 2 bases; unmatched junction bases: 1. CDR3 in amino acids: CASSSGTYEQYF. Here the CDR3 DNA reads TGTGCCAGCAGCAGCGGGACCTACGAGCAGTACTTC.

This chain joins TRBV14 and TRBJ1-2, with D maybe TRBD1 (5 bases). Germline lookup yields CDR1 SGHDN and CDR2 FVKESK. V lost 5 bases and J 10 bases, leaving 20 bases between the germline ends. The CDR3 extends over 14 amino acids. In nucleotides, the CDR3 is TGTGCCAGCAGCAGCTCTACAGGTTCCTGGCTCTACACCTTC. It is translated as CASSSSTGSWLYTF.

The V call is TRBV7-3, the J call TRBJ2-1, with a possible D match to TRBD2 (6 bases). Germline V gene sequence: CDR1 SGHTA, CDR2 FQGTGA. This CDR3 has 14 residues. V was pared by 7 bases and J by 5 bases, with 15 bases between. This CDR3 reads CASTSGGMDNEQFF. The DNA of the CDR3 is TGTGCCAGCACCTCAGGCGGGATGGACAATGAGCAGTTCTTC.

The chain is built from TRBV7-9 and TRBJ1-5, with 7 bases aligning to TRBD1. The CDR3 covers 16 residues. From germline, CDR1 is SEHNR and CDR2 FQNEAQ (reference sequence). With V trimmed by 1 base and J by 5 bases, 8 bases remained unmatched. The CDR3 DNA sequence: TGTGCCAGCAGCTTAGGTTCGGCAGGGGGTCATCAGCCCCAGCATTTT. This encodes CASSLGSAGGHQPQHF.

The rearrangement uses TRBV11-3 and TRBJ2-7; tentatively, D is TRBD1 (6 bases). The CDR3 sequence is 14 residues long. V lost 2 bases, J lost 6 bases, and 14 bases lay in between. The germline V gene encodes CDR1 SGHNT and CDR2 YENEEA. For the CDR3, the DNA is TGTGCCAGCAGCTTATGGGGCACAGGGAGCGAGCAGTACTTC. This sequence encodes CASSLWGTGSEQYF.

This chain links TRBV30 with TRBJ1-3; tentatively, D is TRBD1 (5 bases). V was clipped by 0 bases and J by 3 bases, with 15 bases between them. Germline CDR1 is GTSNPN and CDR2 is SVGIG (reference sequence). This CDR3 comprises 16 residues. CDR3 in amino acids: CAWSVAGLVFGNTIYF. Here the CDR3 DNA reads TGTGCCTGGAGTGTAGCAGGGTTGGTATTTGGAAACACCATATATTTT.

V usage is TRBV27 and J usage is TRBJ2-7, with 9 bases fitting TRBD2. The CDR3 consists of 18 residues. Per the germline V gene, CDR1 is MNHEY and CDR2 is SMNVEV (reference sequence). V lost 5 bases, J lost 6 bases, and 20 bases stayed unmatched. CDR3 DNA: TGTGCCAGCAGTCCCGCGGGAGGGGGAGTCTTATACTTCTCCGAGCAGTACTTC. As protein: CASSPAGGGVLYFSEQYF.

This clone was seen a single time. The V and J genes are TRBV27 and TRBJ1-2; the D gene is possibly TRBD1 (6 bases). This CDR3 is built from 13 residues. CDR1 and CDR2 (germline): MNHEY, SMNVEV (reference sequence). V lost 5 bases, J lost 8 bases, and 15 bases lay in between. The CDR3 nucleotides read TGTGCCAGCAGTATTAAACAGGGTGGCGGCTACACCTTC. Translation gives CASSIKQGGGYTF.

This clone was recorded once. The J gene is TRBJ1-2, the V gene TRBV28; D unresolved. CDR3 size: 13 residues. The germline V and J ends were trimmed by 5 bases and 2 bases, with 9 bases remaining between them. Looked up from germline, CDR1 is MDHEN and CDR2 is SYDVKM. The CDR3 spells CASSTPHNYGYTF. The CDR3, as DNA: TGTGCCAGCAGTACACCTCACAACTATGGCTACACCTTC.

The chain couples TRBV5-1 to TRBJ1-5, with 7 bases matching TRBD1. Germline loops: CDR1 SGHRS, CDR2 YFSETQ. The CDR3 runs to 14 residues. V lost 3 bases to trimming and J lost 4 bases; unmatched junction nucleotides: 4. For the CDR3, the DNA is TGCGCCAGCAGCTCCTACAGGGGTAATCAGCCCCAGCATTTT. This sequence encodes CASSSYRGNQPQHF.

The CDR3 loop is CASGVRRQPGELFF. The CDR3, as DNA: TGTGCCAGCGGTGTCCGCCGACAACCCGGGGAGCTGTTTTTT. This rearrangement joins TRBV2 to TRBJ2-2; D gene uncertain. Trimming shortened V by 8 bases and J by 6 bases, and 16 bases separated the two germline ends. The germline CDR1 and CDR2 sequences are SNHLY and FYNNEI. The CDR3 has 14 residues.

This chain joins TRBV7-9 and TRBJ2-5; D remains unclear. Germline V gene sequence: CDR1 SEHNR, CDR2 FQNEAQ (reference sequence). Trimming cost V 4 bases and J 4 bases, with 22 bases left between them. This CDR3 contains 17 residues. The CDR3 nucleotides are TGTGCCAGCAGCTACACATCCCCTCTAGGAAAGCTAGAGACCCAGTACTTC. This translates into CASSYTSPLGKLETQYF.

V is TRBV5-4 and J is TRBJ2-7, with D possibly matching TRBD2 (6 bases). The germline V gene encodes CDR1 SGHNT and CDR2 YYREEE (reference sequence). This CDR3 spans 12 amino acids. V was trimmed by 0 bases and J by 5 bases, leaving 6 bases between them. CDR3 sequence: CASSLGGDEQYF. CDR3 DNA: TGTGCCAGCAGCTTGGGCGGGGACGAGCAGTACTTC. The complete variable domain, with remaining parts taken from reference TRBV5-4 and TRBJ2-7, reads ETGVTQSPTHLIKTRGQQVTLRCSSQSGHNTVSWYQQALGQGPQFIFQYYREEENGRGNFPPRFSGLQFPNYSSELNVNALELDDSALYLCASSLGGDEQYFGPGTRLTVT.

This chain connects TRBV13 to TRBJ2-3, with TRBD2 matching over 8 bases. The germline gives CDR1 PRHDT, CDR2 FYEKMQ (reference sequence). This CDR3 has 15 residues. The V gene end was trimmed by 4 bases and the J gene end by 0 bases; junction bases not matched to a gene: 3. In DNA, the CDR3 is TGTGCCAGCAGCTATTTAGCGGGGAGCACAGATACGCAGTATTTT. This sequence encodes CASSYLAGSTDTQYF.

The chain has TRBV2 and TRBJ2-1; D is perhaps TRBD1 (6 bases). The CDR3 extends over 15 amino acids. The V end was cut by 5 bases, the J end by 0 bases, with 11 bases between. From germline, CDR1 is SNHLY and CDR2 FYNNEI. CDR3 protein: CASSLQGASYNEQFF. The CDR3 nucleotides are TGTGCCAGCAGTTTACAGGGAGCCTCCTACAATGAGCAGTTCTTC.

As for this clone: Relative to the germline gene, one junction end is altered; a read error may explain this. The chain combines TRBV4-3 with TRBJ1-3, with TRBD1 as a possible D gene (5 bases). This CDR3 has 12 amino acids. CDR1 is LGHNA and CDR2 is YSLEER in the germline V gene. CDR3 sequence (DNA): TGCGCCAGCAGCCAAGATCAGGGCCCTACTCTCTTT. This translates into CASSQDQGPTLF.

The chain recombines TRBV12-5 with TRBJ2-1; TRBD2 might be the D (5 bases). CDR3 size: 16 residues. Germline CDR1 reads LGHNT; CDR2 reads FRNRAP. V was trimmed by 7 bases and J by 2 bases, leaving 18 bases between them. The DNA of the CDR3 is TGTGCTAGTGTTAAGGAGCCGGGGAGCGCCTACAATGAGCAGTTCTTC. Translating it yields CASVKEPGSAYNEQFF.

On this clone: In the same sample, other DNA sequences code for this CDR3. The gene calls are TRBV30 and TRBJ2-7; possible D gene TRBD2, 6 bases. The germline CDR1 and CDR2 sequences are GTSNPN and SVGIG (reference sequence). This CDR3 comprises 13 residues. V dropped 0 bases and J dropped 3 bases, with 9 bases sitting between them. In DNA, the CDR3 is TGTGCCTGGAGTGTTAGCGGCAACTACGAGCAGTACTTC. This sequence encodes CAWSVSGNYEQYF.

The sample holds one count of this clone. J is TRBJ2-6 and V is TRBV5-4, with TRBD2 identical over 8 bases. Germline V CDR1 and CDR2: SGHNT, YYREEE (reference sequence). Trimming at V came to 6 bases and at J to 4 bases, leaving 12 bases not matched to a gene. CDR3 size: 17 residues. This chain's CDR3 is CASTREGGARGANVLTF. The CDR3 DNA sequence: TGTGCCAGCACCCGGGAGGGGGGGGCGCGAGGGGCCAACGTCCTGACTTTC.

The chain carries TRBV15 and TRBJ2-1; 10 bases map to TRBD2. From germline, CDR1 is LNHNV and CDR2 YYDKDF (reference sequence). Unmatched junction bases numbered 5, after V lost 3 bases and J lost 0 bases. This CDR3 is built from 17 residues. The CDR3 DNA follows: TGTGCCACCAGCAGTCGACTAGCGGGCAGCTCCTACAATGAGCAGTTCTTC. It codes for CATSSRLAGSSYNEQFF.

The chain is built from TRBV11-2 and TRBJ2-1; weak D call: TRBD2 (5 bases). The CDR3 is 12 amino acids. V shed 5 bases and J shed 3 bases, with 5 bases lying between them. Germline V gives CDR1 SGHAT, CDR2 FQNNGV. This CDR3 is CASSRDYNEQFF. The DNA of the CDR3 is TGTGCCAGCAGCCGGGACTACAATGAGCAGTTCTTC.

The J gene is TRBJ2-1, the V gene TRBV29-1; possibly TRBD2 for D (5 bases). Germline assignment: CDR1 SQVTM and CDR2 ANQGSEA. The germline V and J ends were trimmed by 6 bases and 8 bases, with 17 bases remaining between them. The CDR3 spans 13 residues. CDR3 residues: CSVASRTGYEQFF. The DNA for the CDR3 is TGCAGCGTAGCTTCCCGGACGGGGTATGAGCAGTTCTTC.

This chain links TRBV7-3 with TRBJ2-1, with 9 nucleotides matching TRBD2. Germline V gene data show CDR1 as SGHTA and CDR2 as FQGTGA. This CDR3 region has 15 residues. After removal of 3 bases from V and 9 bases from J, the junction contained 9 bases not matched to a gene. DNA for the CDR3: TGTGCCAGCAGCTTTAGCGGGAGCGAGTATAGTGAGCAGTTCTTC. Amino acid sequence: CASSFSGSEYSEQFF.

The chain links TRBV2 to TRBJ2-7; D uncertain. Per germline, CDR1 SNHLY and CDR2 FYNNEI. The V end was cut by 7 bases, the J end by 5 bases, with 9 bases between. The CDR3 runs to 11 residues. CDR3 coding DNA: TGTGCCAGCAATCCTCCTCACGAGCAGTACTTC. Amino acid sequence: CASNPPHEQYF.

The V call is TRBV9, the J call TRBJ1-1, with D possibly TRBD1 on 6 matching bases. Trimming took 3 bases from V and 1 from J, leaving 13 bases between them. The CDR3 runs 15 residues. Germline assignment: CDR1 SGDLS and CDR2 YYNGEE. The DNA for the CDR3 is TGTGCCAGCAGCGCGGACAGTGGGAAGAACACTGAAGCTTTCTTT. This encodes CASSADSGKNTEAFF.